Shown below are 16 T cell receptor beta chains from a single sample sequenced in a study of identical twins. Each CDR3 protein is one row after TCRdb ran MiXCR on the 5' RACE reads. Of 500,000 to 650,000 distinct CDR3 sequences in the sample, 7.1% were seen once. These data were also filed under a second study, of yellow fever vaccine responses in identical twins.

Sequencing used PBMCs. These receptors all come from a woman between 18 and 30 years old in good health.

Many counts were recorded for this clonotype. This chain uses TRBV5-6 with TRBJ1-5; 7 bases match TRBD1. J gave up 1 base and V 4 bases, and 14 bases lay outside the gene matches. The germline V gene has CDR1 SGHDT and CDR2 YYEEEE. This CDR3 has 18 amino acids. The CDR3: CASSRTPHRGTSNQPQHF. DNA of the CDR3: TGTGCCAGCAGCCGAACCCCACACAGGGGTACGAGCAATCAGCCCCAGCATTTT.

The chain couples TRBV28 to TRBJ1-1; TRBD1 matches 7 bases. Germline V gene lookup returns CDR1 MDHEN and CDR2 SYDVKM. V lost 5 bases and J lost 7; bases outside the gene matches: 10. CDR3 length: 14 residues. This chain's CDR3 is CASSDPGQRNEAFF. The CDR3 coding sequence is TGTGCCAGCAGTGATCCGGGACAGCGCAATGAAGCTTTCTTT.

The J gene is TRBJ1-5, the V gene TRBV20-1; D may be TRBD1 (5 bases). Germline CDR1 DFQATT, CDR2 SNEGSKA (reference sequence). The V and J ends lost 3 bases and 4 bases respectively, with 16 bases between them. The CDR3 covers 15 residues. The CDR3: CSASSRDGGNQPQHF. CDR3 sequence (DNA): TGCAGTGCTAGTTCCCGGGACGGGGGGAATCAGCCCCAGCATTTT.

In its sample, this clonotype was seen many times. The V and J genes are TRBV28 and TRBJ1-6; TRBD1 aligns across 7 bases. J lost 7 bases, V lost 5 bases, and 20 bases had no gene match. The CDR3 has 19 residues. CDR1 is MDHEN, CDR2 SYDVKM, per germline. The CDR3 sequence is CASSRPLKTGWNTNSPLHF. In DNA form, the CDR3 reads TGTGCCAGCAGTCGCCCGTTAAAGACAGGGTGGAACACAAATTCACCCCTCCACTTT.

This clonotype showed up just a few times. The chain uses TRBV28 and TRBJ2-3; 9 bases match TRBD2. Looked up from germline, CDR1 is MDHEN and CDR2 is SYDVKM. CDR3 length: 17 amino acids. The junction had 15 bases not matched to a gene; V was cut back by 4 bases and J by 7 bases. The CDR3 DNA is TGTGCCAGCAGTTCCCACCGGGCGGGGGGGCCGGTATATACGCAGTATTTT. Amino acid sequence: CASSSHRAGGPVYTQYF.

The chain joins TRBV6-1 to TRBJ2-1; 13 nucleotides match TRBD2. The CDR3 consists of 18 residues. Trimming took 6 bases from V and 6 from J; bases not matched to a gene: 14. Germline lookup yields CDR1 MNHNS and CDR2 SASEGT. The CDR3 here is CASRSKPRLAGGSNEQFF. Here the CDR3 DNA reads TGTGCCAGCAGGTCAAAGCCCCGACTAGCGGGAGGTAGCAATGAGCAGTTCTTC.

This clonotype has ten or more counts. The chain joins TRBV6-5 to TRBJ2-1, with D possibly called TRBD1 or TRBD2 (6 bases each). Between the trimmed V and J ends, which lost 4 bases and 1 base, there was a span of 17 bases. Germline V gene lookup returns CDR1 MNHEY and CDR2 SVGAGI. The CDR3 spans 17 residues. This chain's CDR3 is CASSSGVGGNSYNEQFF. In DNA, the CDR3 is TGTGCCAGCAGTTCGGGGGTGGGGGGCAATTCCTACAATGAGCAGTTCTTC.

V and J are TRBV7-2 and TRBJ2-7, with 8 positions matching TRBD2. This CDR3 is 16 amino acids long. Looked up from germline, CDR1 is SGHTA and CDR2 is FQGNSA. Trimming took 0 bases from V and 4 from J; bases not matched to a gene: 8. The CDR3 DNA sequence: TGTGCCAGCAGCTTAGCTAGCGGGAAGACGGGGTACGAGCAGTACTTC. Translation gives CASSLASGKTGYEQYF.

This clonotype was detected only a few times. This chain joins TRBV5-8 and TRBJ2-3; 8 bases are shared with TRBD2. CDR1 SGHTS and CDR2 YDEGEE come from the germline V gene. The CDR3 extends over 17 amino acids. Trimming removed 4 bases from V and 4 bases from J; junction bases left unmatched: 14. The CDR3 loop is CASSPGISGNWADTQYF. CDR3 in DNA: TGTGCCAGCAGCCCTGGTATTAGCGGGAATTGGGCAGATACGCAGTATTTT.

This clonotype occurred many times. The V and J genes are TRBV12-3 or TRBV12-4 and TRBJ1-1, with D hard to call. The CDR3 is 16 residues long. Trimming pared 1 base from V and 5 bases from J, leaving 17 bases between. The CDR3 coding sequence is TGTGCCAGCAGTTTAGGGATCGGACGTCGCCAGACTGAAGCTTTCTTT. Amino acid sequence: CASSLGIGRRQTEAFF.

This clonotype was seen only a few times. The gene calls are TRBV6-1 and TRBJ1-3, with 9 bases aligning to TRBD1. J was trimmed by 8 bases and V by 5 bases; bases with no gene match: 10. Germline assignment: CDR1 MNHNS and CDR2 SASEGT. The CDR3 length is 15 residues. CDR3 residues: CASSKQGQGWYTIYF. The CDR3 bases are TGTGCCAGCAGTAAACAGGGACAGGGATGGTACACCATATATTTT.

The chain couples TRBV10-3 to TRBJ2-7, with 8 bases that match TRBD2. Germline CDR1 is ENHRY and CDR2 is SYGVKD. V was pared by 6 bases and J by 5 bases, with 6 bases of the junction left unmatched. The CDR3 sequence is 13 residues long. This CDR3 is CAISAAGEDEQYF. The DNA for the CDR3 is TGTGCCATCAGCGCAGCGGGAGAAGACGAGCAGTACTTC.

This clonotype was counted a few times. The V gene is TRBV12-3 or TRBV12-4, the J gene TRBJ1-4; possible D gene TRBD1, 6 bases. The CDR3 has 16 amino acids. V shed 8 bases and J shed 3 bases, with 19 bases lying between them. The CDR3 spells CASRSPGAVANEKLFF. DNA of the CDR3: TGTGCCAGCCGGAGCCCGGGGGCAGTGGCTAATGAAAAACTGTTTTTT.

This clonotype was observed many times. The rearrangement links TRBV4-1 to TRBJ1-5; no reliable D call. From germline, CDR1 is MGHRA and CDR2 YSYEKL. The CDR3 runs 13 residues. V was shortened by 0 bases and J by 5 bases, with 5 bases between the two germline ends. In nucleotides, the CDR3 is TGCGCCAGCAGCCAAGACGTGGATCAGCCCCAGCATTTT. Translation: CASSQDVDQPQHF.

This clonotype was observed a few times. The V call is TRBV29-1, the J call TRBJ2-1; TRBD2 matches 16 bases. V lost 6 bases to trimming and J lost 2 bases; unmatched junction nucleotides: 4. Germline loops: CDR1 SQVTM, CDR2 ANQGSEA. The CDR3 covers 16 residues. The CDR3 region has the DNA TGCAGCGTCGCGGGGACTAGCGGGAGGGCCTACAATGAGCAGTTCTTC. It yields the protein CSVAGTSGRAYNEQFF.

This clonotype was seen repeatedly, ten times or more. The chain has TRBV5-1 and TRBJ1-4, with 7 bases fitting TRBD1. The CDR3 has 17 residues. With V trimmed by 3 bases and J by 4 bases, 12 bases remained unmatched. Germline CDR1 reads SGHRS; CDR2 reads YFSETQ. CDR3 bases: TGCGCCAGCAGCTGGGGACAGTCCCGTGCTATTAATGAAAAACTGTTTTTT. Translated: CASSWGQSRAINEKLFF.